The sequence of this TCR beta chain was determined in a study of blood T cell repertoires in COVID-19. On the study more broadly: Acute and convalescent COVID-19 specimens originated in the United States, Italy and Spain. Nucleic acid was either cDNA or gDNA, and it came from T cells, B-cell-depleted T cells, or PBMCs.

This clone was counted a single time. From germline, CDR1 is MGHDK and CDR2 SYGVNS. Trimming at V came to 8 bases and at J to 4 bases, leaving 7 bases not matched to a gene. The CDR3 sequence is 13 residues long. Source study methods: From reference gene primer amplification, estimates of nucleated cell counts were derived. Here immunoSEQ multiplex PCR was the method, and the copy in TCRdb shows in-frame clones only, minus some. From that table come the V and J calls and clone size; the DNA was used to work out D and trimming. The sample consists of roughly 110,000 clones, roughly 80% of them appearing once.

Specimen: peripheral blood. This chain uses TRBV25-1 with TRBJ1-1; 7 nucleotides line up with TRBD1. The TCR was taken from a human donor in a cohort sampled during active COVID-19. CDR3 in amino acids: CASGEGAGTEAFF. The CDR3 DNA is TGTGCCAGCGGCGAGGGGGCAGGCACTGAAGCTTTCTTT. The full variable domain, in which reference TRBV25-1 and TRBJ1-1 provide the parts outside the CDR3, is EADIYQTPRYLVIGTGKKITLECSQTMGHDKMYWYQQDPGMELHLIHYSYGVNSTEKGDLSSESTVSRIRTEHFPLTLESARPSHTSQYLCASGEGAGTEAFFGQGTRLTVV.